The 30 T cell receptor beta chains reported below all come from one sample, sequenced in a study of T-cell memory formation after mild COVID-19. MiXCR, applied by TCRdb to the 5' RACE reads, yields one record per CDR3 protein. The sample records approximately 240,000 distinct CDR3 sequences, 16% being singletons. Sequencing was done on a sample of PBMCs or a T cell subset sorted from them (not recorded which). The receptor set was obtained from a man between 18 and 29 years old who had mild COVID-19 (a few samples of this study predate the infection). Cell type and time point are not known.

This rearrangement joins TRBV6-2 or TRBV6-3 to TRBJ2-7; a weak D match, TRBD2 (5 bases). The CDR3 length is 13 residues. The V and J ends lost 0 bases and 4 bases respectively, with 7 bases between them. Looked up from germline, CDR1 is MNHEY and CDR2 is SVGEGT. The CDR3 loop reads CASSYSTGYEQYV. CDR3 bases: TGTGCCAGCAGTTACTCTACGGGATACGAGCAGTACGTC.

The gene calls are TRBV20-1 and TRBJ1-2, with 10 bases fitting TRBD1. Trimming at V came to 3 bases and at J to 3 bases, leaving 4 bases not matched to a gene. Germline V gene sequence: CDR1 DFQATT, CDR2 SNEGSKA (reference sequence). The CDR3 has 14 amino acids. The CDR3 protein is CSARTGGTDYGYTF. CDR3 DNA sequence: TGCAGTGCTAGGACAGGGGGCACGGACTATGGCTACACCTTC.

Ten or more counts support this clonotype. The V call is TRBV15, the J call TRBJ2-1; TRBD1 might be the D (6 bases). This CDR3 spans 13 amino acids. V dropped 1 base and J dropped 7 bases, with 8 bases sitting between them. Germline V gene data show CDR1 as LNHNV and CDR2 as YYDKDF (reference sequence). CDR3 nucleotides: TGTGCCACCAGCAGAGTCCAGGGGAATGAGCAGTTCTTC. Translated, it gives CATSRVQGNEQFF.

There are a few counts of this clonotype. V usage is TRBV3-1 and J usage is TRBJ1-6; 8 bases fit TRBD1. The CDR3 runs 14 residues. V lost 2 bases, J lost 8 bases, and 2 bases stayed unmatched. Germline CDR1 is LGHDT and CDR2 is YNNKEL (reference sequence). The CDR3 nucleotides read TGTGCCAGCAGCCAATCGACAGGGGATTCACCCCTCCACTTT. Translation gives CASSQSTGDSPLHF.

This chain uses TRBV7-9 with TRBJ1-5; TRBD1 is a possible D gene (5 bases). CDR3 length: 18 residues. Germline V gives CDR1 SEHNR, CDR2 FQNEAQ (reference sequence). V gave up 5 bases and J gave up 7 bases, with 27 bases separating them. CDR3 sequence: CASSPEVSMGVLNQPQHF. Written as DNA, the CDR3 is TGTGCCAGCAGCCCCGAAGTATCGATGGGGGTCCTGAACCAGCCCCAGCATTTT.

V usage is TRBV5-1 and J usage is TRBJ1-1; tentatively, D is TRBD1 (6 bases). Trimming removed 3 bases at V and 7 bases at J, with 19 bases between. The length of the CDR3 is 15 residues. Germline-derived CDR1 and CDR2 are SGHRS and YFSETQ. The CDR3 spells CASSSQQGSGVEAFF. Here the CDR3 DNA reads TGCGCCAGCAGCTCTCAACAGGGTTCGGGTGTTGAAGCTTTCTTT.

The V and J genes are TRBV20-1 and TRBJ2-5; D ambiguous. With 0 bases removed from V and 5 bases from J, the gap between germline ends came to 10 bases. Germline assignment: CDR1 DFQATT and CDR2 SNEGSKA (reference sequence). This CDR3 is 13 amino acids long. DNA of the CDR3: TGCAGTGCTAGAGAGGACCGGACGGAGACCCAGTACTTC. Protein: CSAREDRTETQYF.

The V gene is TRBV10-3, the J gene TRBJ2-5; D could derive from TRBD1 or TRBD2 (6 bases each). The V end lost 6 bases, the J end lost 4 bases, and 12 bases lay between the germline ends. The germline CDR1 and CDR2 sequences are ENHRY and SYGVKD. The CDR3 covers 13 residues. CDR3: CAISPGGRETQYF. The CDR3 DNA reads TGTGCCATCAGCCCCGGGGGCCGAGAGACCCAGTACTTC.

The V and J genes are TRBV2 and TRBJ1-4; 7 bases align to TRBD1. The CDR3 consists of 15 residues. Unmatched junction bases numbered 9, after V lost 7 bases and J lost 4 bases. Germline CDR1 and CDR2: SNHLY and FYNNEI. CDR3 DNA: TGTGCCAGCAATGCGCATGGGACAGATAATGAAAAACTGTTTTTT. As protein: CASNAHGTDNEKLFF.

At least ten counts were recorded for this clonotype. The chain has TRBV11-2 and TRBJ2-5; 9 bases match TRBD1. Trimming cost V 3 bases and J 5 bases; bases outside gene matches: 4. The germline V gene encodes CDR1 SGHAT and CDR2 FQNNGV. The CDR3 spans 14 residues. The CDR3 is CASSLGQGEETQYF. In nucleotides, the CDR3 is TGTGCCAGCAGCTTGGGACAGGGTGAGGAGACCCAGTACTTC. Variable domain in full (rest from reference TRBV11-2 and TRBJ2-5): EAGVAQSPRYKIIEKRQSVAFWCNPISGHATLYWYQQILGQGPKLLIQFQNNGVVDDSQLPKDRFSAERLKGVDSTLKIQPAKLEDSAVYLCASSLGQGEETQYFGPGTRLLVL.

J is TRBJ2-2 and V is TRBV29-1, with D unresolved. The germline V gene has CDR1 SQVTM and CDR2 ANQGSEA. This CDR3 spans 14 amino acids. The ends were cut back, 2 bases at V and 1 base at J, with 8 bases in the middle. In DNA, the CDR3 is TGCAGCGTTGAAATCCGGATGAACACCGGGGAGCTGTTTTTT. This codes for CSVEIRMNTGELFF.

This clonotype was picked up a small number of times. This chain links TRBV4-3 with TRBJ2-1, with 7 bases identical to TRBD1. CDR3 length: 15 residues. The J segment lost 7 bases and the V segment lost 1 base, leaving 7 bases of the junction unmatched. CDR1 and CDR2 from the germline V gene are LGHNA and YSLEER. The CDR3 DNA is TGCGCCAGCAGCCAAGTGGAGCCCAGGGGGAATGAGCAGTTCTTC. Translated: CASSQVEPRGNEQFF.

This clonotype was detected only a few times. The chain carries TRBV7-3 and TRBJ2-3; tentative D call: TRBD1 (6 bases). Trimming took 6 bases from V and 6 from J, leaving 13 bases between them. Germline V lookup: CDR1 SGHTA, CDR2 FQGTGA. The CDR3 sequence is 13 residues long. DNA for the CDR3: TGTGCCAGCAGTTCCCACAGGGCCGATACGCAGTATTTT. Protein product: CASSSHRADTQYF.

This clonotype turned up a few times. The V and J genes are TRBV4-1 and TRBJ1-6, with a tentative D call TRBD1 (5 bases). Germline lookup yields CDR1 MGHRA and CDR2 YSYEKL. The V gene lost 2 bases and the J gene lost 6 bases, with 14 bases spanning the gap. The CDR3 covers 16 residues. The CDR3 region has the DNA TGCGCCAGCAGCCAACTAGCGGGGCACCTTAATTCACCCCTCCACTTT. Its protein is CASSQLAGHLNSPLHF.

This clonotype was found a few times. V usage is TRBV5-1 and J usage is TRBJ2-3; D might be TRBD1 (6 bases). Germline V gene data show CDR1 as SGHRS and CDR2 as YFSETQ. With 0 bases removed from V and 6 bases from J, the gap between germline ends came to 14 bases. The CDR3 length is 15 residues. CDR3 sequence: CASSLGDQGPDTQYF. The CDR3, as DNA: TGCGCCAGCAGCTTGGGAGATCAGGGGCCCGATACGCAGTATTTT.

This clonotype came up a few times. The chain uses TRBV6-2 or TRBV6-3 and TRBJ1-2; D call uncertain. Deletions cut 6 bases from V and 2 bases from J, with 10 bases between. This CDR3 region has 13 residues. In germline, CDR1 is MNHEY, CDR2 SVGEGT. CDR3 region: CASRPRNNYGYTF. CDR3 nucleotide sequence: TGTGCCAGCAGACCTAGGAACAACTATGGCTACACCTTC.

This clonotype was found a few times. The CDR3 DNA reads TGCGCCAGCAGCCAACGCGTCAATCAGCCCCAGCATTTT. This sequence encodes CASSQRVNQPQHF. The V and J genes are TRBV4-1 and TRBJ1-5; unclear D gene. Trimming pared 2 bases from V and 3 bases from J, leaving 5 bases between. This CDR3 is 13 amino acids long. Germline V gene sequence: CDR1 MGHRA, CDR2 YSYEKL.

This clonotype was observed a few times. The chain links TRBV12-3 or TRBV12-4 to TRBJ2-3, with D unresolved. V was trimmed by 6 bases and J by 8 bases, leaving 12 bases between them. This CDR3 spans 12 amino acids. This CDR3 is CASSPVLVTQYF. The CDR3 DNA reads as TGTGCCAGCAGCCCGGTATTAGTTACGCAGTATTTT.

The CDR3 DNA sequence: TGTGCCAGCAGCTTATCCCGGGCTGGAGAGACCCAGTACTTC. Encoded protein: CASSLSRAGETQYF. The chain carries TRBV7-9 and TRBJ2-5; D remains unclear. Trimming pared 2 bases from V and 4 bases from J, leaving 11 bases between. The germline CDR1 and CDR2 sequences are SEHNR and FQNEAQ (reference sequence). The CDR3 is 14 amino acids.

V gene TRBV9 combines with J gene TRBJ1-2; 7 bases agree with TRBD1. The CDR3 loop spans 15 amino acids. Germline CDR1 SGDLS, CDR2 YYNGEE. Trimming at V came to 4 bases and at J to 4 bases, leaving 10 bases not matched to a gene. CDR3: CASSSRDSRRYGYTF. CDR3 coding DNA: TGTGCCAGCAGCTCTCGGGACAGCCGCCGCTATGGCTACACCTTC.

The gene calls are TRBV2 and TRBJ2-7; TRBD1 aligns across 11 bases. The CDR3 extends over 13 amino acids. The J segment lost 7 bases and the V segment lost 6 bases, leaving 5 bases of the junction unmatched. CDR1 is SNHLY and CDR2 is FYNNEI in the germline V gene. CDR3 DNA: TGTGCCAGCAGCCCGGACAGGGGGCTTGAGCAGTACGTC. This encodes CASSPDRGLEQYV.

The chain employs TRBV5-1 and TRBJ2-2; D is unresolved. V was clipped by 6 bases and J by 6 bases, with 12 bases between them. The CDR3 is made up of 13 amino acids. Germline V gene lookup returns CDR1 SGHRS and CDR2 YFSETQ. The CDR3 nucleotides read TGCGCCAGCACCTGGGAAAGGCCCGGGGAGCTGTTTTTT. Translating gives CASTWERPGELFF.

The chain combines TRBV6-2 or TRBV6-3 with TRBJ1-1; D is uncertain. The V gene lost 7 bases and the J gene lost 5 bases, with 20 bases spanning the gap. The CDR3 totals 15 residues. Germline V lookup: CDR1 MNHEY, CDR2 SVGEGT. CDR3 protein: CASTYPGKAVTEAFF. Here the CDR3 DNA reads TGTGCCAGCACCTACCCCGGAAAGGCGGTAACTGAAGCTTTCTTT.

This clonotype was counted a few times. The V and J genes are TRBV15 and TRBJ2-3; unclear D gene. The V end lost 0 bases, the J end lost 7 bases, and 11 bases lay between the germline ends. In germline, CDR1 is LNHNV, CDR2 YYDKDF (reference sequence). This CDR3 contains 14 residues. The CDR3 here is CATSRDFGVHTQYF. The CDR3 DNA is TGTGCCACCAGCAGAGATTTTGGAGTCCATACGCAGTATTTT.

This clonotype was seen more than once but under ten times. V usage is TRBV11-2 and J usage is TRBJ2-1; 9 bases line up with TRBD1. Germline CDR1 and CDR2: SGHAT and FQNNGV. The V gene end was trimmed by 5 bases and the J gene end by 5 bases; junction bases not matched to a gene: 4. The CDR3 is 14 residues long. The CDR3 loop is CASSRQGGNNEQFF. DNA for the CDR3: TGTGCCAGCAGCCGACAGGGGGGGAACAATGAGCAGTTCTTC.

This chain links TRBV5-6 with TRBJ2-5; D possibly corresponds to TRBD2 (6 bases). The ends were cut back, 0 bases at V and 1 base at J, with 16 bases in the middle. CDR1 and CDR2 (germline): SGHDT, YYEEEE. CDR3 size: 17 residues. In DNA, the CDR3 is TGTGCCAGCAGCTTGGCCTGGGGGGTTGACGTCCAAGAGACCCAGTACTTC. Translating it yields CASSLAWGVDVQETQYF. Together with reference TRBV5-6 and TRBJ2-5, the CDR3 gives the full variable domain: DAGVTQSPTHLIKTRGQQVTLRCSPKSGHDTVSWYQQALGQGPQFIFQYYEEEERQRGNFPDRFSGHQFPNYSSELNVNALLLGDSALYLCASSLAWGVDVQETQYFGPGTRLLVL.

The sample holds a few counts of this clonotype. CDR3 in amino acids: CASSQERVEKLFF. CDR3 nucleotide sequence: TGTGCCAGCAGCCAAGAACGGGTTGAAAAACTGTTTTTT. The chain carries TRBV14 and TRBJ1-4; D gene ambiguous. The V gene lost 0 bases and the J gene lost 7 bases, with 6 bases spanning the gap. Germline assignment: CDR1 SGHDN and CDR2 FVKESK. The CDR3 is 13 residues long.

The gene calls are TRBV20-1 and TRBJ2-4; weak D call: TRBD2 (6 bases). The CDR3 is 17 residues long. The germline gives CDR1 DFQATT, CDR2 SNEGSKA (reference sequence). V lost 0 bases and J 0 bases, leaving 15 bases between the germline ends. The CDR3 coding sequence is TGCAGTGCTAGAGATCCCCAAGAGGGAGGAGCCAAAAACATTCAGTACTTC. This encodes CSARDPQEGGAKNIQYF.

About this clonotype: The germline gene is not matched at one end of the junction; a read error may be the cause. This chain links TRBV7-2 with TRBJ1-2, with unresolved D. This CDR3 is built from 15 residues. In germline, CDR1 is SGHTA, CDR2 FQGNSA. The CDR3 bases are TGTGCCATCAGCTTAGCCCCTGGCGGGAACTATGGCTACACCTTC. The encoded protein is CAISLAPGGNYGYTF. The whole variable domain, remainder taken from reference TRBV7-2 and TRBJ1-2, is GAGVSQSPSNKVTEKGKDVELRCDPISGHTALYWYRQSLGQGLEFLIYFQGNSAPDKSGLPSDRFSAERTGGSVSTLTIQRTQQEDSAVYLCAISLAPGGNYGYTFGSGTRLTVV.

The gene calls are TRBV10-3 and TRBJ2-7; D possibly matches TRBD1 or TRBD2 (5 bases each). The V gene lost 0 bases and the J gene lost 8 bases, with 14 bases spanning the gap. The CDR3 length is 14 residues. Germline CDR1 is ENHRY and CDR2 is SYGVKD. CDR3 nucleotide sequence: TGTGCCATCAGTGAGTCGGTCGGGGCCCCGAAGCAGTACGTC. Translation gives CAISESVGAPKQYV.